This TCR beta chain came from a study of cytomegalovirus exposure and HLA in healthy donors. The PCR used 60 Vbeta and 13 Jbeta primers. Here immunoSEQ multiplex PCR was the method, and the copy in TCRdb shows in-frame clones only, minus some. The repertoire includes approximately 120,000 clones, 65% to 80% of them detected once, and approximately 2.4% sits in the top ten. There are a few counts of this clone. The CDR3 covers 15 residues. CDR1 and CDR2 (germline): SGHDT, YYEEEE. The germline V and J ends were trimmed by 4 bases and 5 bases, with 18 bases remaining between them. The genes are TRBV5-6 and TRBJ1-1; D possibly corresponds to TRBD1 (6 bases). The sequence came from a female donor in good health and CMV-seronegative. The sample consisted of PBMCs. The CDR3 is CASSGRTGRGTEAFF. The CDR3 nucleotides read TGTGCCAGCAGCGGGAGAACAGGGAGAGGTACTGAAGCTTTCTTT.